This T cell receptor (beta chain) was profiled in a study of response to subunit inactivated influenza vaccine (dated by TCRdb to the late 2010s). Describing the broader study: Deep quantitative profiling of the T cell receptor repertoire was used in the study to follow responses to a trivalent subunit inactivated influenza vaccine. The paper as a whole reports these results and caveats: The authors proposed that each seasonal influenza vaccination may bring in only a limited number of new T cells.

Cut back by 0 bases and 0 bases, the V and J ends lie 3 bases apart. Reading from cysteine to phenylalanine, the CDR3 counts 14 amino acids. The kept DNA is CDR3 alone, 42 bases in frame from the first base. According to the germline V gene, CDR1 reads ENHRY and CDR2 reads SYGVKD. This clonotype was found many times. Its cognate antigen has yet to be identified. No base qualities exist here, and no much larger clone lies one base off it. Libraries were prepared through RT-PCR. TCRdb records Illumina HiSeq 2500 as the sequencer. TCRdb handled the public reads itself, with Q25 trimming in fastp and clone calling in MiXCR, and kept productive beta chains. Each CDR3 protein gets just one entry, which takes the most common genes and DNA from the rows behind it. The sample table contains approximately 730,000 distinct CDR3 sequences; only one count was recorded for roughly 14% of them. The top ten hold 5.5% to 8% of the sample.

Recombination linked TRBV10-3 to TRBJ2-1; too little of a D gene remains to name it. The TCR comes from a man between 45 and 60 years old who received an inactivated influenza vaccine. Donor details come from another sample of the same person, matched by shared clones. The input for sequencing was PBMCs from blood, taken roughly 2 weeks before vaccination. The DNA sequence reads TGTGCCATCAGTGAGTCGCTCTCCTACAATGAGCAGTTCTTC. Its product reads: CAISESLSYNEQFF.